This section outlines one T cell receptor beta chain sequence together with its context. Its antigen is undetermined. This entry is derived from a study of T-cell memory formation after mild COVID-19. Study conclusions and caveats: The authors did not confirm SARS-CoV-2 specificity of second-wave clones peaking day 37.

TCRdb reprocessed the 5' RACE reads with MiXCR, giving one entry per CDR3 protein. The sample lists about 430,000 distinct CDR3 sequences; 20% to 30% were seen once. Germline loops: CDR1 SGHRS, CDR2 YFSETQ. The germline V and J ends were trimmed by 7 bases and 1 base, with 8 bases remaining between them. The CDR3 extends over 13 amino acids. The TCR comes from an adult woman who had mild COVID-19 (a few samples of this study predate the infection). Cell type and time point are not known. The rearrangement joins TRBV5-1 to TRBJ2-2; the D gene is possibly TRBD1 (6 bases). The sample taken for sequencing was PBMCs or a T cell subset sorted from them (not recorded which). CDR3 residues: CASVQGNTGELFF. The CDR3 nucleotides are TGCGCCAGCGTACAGGGGAACACCGGGGAGCTGTTTTTT.